These 17 T cell receptor beta chains were sequenced from one sample in a study of technical replicates of blood from several donors. Generated by immunoSEQ multiplex PCR, the TCRdb table keeps only in-frame clones and is missing some. The sample includes about 61,000 clones, less than 98% of them seen just once. Sequencing was done on a sample of T cells isolated from PBMCs. These receptors all stem from a human donor in good health.

The chain uses TRBV7-6 and TRBJ1-4, with 7 nucleotides matching TRBD1. V was pared by 5 bases and J by 3 bases, with 3 bases of the junction left unmatched. The CDR3 is 14 amino acids. Germline CDR1 SGHVS, CDR2 FNYEAQ. The CDR3 bases are TGTGCCAGCAGCCGGGACAGACCTAATGAAAAACTGTTTTTT. Protein sequence: CASSRDRPNEKLFF. The full variable domain, rest sourced from reference TRBV7-6 and TRBJ1-4, is GAGVSQSPRYKVTKRGQDVALRCDPISGHVSLYWYRQALGQGPEFLTYFNYEAQQDKSGLPNDRFSAERPEGSISTLTIQRTEQRDSAMYRCASSRDRPNEKLFFGSGTQLSVL.

V usage is TRBV11-2 and J usage is TRBJ2-7, with TRBD2 matching over 8 bases. This CDR3 contains 16 residues. J was trimmed by 2 bases and V by 0 bases; bases with no gene match: 6. Germline assignment: CDR1 SGHAT and CDR2 FQNNGV. The CDR3 protein is CASSLDLAGGAYEQYF. CDR3 DNA sequence: TGTGCCAGCAGCTTAGATCTTGCGGGAGGAGCCTACGAGCAGTACTTC.

The rearrangement links TRBV5-1 to TRBJ2-3, with TRBD2 identical over 14 bases. The V and J ends lost 4 bases and 2 bases, in that order; junction bases with no gene match: 3. Germline CDR1 reads SGHRS; CDR2 reads YFSETQ. CDR3 length: 16 amino acids. CDR3 sequence (DNA): TGCGCCAGCAGCCCGGGACTAGCGGGAGACACAGATACGCAGTATTTT. Its protein is CASSPGLAGDTDTQYF.

V usage is TRBV19 and J usage is TRBJ1-2, with TRBD1 matching over 9 bases. J gave up 4 bases and V 5 bases, and 5 bases lay outside the gene matches. This CDR3 comprises 14 residues. From germline, CDR1 is LNHDA and CDR2 SQIVND (reference sequence). Here the CDR3 DNA reads TGTGCCAGTAGTCCGGGACAGGGTCTCTATGGCTACACCTTC. It encodes CASSPGQGLYGYTF. The full variable domain, with the rest looked up from reference TRBV19 and TRBJ1-2, is DGGITQSPKYLFRKEGQNVTLSCEQNLNHDAMYWYRQDPGQGLRLIYYSQIVNDFQKGDIAEGYSVSREKKESFPLTVTSAQKNPTAFYLCASSPGQGLYGYTFGSGTRLTVV.

The chain is built from TRBV2 and TRBJ1-3; possibly TRBD1 for D (6 bases). Per germline, CDR1 SNHLY and CDR2 FYNNEI. The CDR3 spans 15 residues. The V end lost 5 bases, the J end lost 1 base, and 12 bases lay between the germline ends. CDR3 in DNA: TGTGCCAGCAGTAAGCTTGGGACATCTGGAAACACCATATATTTT. It encodes CASSKLGTSGNTIYF.

The chain joins TRBV11-3 to TRBJ2-7, with D uncertain. The germline gives CDR1 SGHNT, CDR2 YENEEA. CDR3 length: 14 amino acids. Trimming took off 2 bases at V and 2 bases at J, with 10 bases between the two ends. This CDR3 is CASSLSDGTYEQYF. In DNA, the CDR3 is TGTGCCAGCAGCTTAAGCGACGGAACCTACGAGCAGTACTTC.

The chain couples TRBV2 to TRBJ2-7; TRBD2 matches 9 bases. Per the germline V gene, CDR1 is SNHLY and CDR2 is FYNNEI. Losses at the gene ends were 6 bases for V and 0 bases for J; bases not matched to a gene: 3. The CDR3 has 14 amino acids. CDR3 sequence: CASREREASYEQYF. The CDR3 bases are TGTGCCAGCAGGGAGCGGGAGGCCTCCTACGAGCAGTACTTC.

The chain links TRBV5-6 to TRBJ2-4, with TRBD2 as a possible D gene (6 bases). CDR3 length: 16 residues. Germline lookup yields CDR1 SGHDT and CDR2 YYEEEE. V gave up 4 bases and J gave up 1 base, with 15 bases separating them. In DNA, the CDR3 is TGTGCCAGCAGCCAAGTTGGGGGACTGGCCAAAAACATTCAGTACTTC. It yields the protein CASSQVGGLAKNIQYF.

This chain uses TRBV7-9 with TRBJ2-1; the D gene is possibly TRBD1 (5 bases). The V end lost 1 base, the J end lost 9 bases, and 10 bases lay between the germline ends. Germline values: CDR1 SEHNR, CDR2 FQNEAQ (reference sequence). There are 13 residues in the CDR3. Here the CDR3 reads CASSLVSQGEQFF. The CDR3 coding sequence is TGTGCCAGCAGCTTAGTTTCGCAGGGTGAGCAGTTCTTC.

This sequence joins TRBV5-1 and TRBJ1-3; D gene ambiguous. This CDR3 comprises 14 residues. Germline-derived CDR1 and CDR2 are SGHRS and YFSETQ. V was trimmed by 0 bases and J by 4 bases, leaving 8 bases between them. CDR3 in amino acids: CASSLDSSGNTIYF. The CDR3 bases are TGCGCCAGCAGCTTGGACTCGTCCGGAAACACCATATATTTT.

The chain employs TRBV29-1 and TRBJ2-3; 8 bases match TRBD2. The V gene's germline CDR1 is SQVTM and CDR2 ANQGSEA. CDR3 size: 14 residues. Trimming took 5 bases from V and 6 from J; bases not matched to a gene: 10. This chain's CDR3 is CSVTLGREGDTQYF. In DNA, the CDR3 is TGCAGCGTTACGTTAGGACGGGAGGGCGATACGCAGTATTTT.

The chain combines TRBV19 with TRBJ2-7, with 9 bases fitting TRBD1. Germline CDR1 is LNHDA and CDR2 is SQIVND (reference sequence). There are 15 residues in the CDR3. The V gene end was trimmed by 6 bases and the J gene end by 2 bases; junction bases not matched to a gene: 8. The chain's CDR3 is CASRPEGQGTYEQYF. The CDR3 coding sequence is TGTGCCAGTAGGCCTGAGGGACAGGGAACCTACGAGCAGTACTTC.

J is TRBJ1-1 and V is TRBV5-1; a weak D match, TRBD1 (6 bases). CDR3 length: 13 residues. With 4 bases removed from V and 1 base from J, the gap between germline ends came to 8 bases. Germline V gene lookup returns CDR1 SGHRS and CDR2 YFSETQ. This CDR3 is CASSMTGNTEAFF. In DNA form, the CDR3 reads TGCGCCAGCAGCATGACAGGGAACACTGAAGCTTTCTTT.

J is TRBJ2-1 and V is TRBV11-3; possible D gene TRBD2, 6 bases. V lost 3 bases, J lost 2 bases, and 11 bases lay in between. Per the germline V gene, CDR1 is SGHNT and CDR2 is YENEEA. There are 15 residues in the CDR3. CDR3 bases: TGTGCCAGCAGCTTGGAGGGATCTCCCTACAATGAGCAGTTCTTC. Protein: CASSLEGSPYNEQFF. Complete variable domain (other parts from reference TRBV11-3 and TRBJ2-1): EAGVVQSPRYKIIEKKQPVAFWCNPISGHNTLYWYLQNLGQGPELLIRYENEEAVDDSQLPKDRFSAERLKGVDSTLKIQPAELGDSAVYLCASSLEGSPYNEQFFGPGTRLTVL.

V gene TRBV10-1 combines with J gene TRBJ2-1; 7 bases are shared with TRBD1. This CDR3 is 14 amino acids long. The J segment lost 7 bases and the V segment lost 2 bases, leaving 5 bases of the junction unmatched. Looked up from germline, CDR1 is WNHNN and CDR2 is SYGVQD (reference sequence). The CDR3 loop is CASSEPNRGNEQFF. DNA of the CDR3: TGCGCCAGCAGTGAGCCCAACAGGGGAAATGAGCAGTTCTTC.

The chain links TRBV6-1 to TRBJ2-1; a possible D gene is TRBD2 (6 bases). Germline CDR1 MNHNS, CDR2 SASEGT. V was cut by 6 bases and J by 4 bases, with 13 bases left in between. The CDR3 spans 14 residues. The CDR3 nucleotides are TGTGCCAGCAGAACGGGAGAAGCGTACAATGAGCAGTTCTTC. Encoded protein: CASRTGEAYNEQFF.

The chain has TRBV11-2 and TRBJ2-7; D perhaps matches TRBD2 (5 bases). Germline V CDR1 and CDR2: SGHAT, FQNNGV. With 5 bases removed from V and 1 base from J, the gap between germline ends came to 15 bases. The CDR3 spans 15 residues. In DNA form, the CDR3 reads TGTGCCAGCAGCGTTGTATATGGGGAGTCCTACGAGCAGTACTTC. Its translation is CASSVVYGESYEQYF.